This TCR beta chain was retrieved from a study of blood T cell repertoires in COVID-19. Looking at the study overall: The United States, Italy and Spain supplied acute and convalescent COVID-19 samples.

TCRdb's copy holds only in-frame clones and misses some; the assay was immunoSEQ multiplex PCR. In the table there are under 80,000 clones, more than 80% of which are singletons. Input material: peripheral blood. This TCR was sampled from a woman older than 75 with active or convalescent COVID-19.

The CDR3 nucleotides read TGTGCCAGCAGCCACAGTGGAGCGGGGGGGTTGGCAGATACGCAGTATTTT. This codes for CASSHSGAGGLADTQYF. J is TRBJ2-3 and V is TRBV7-3, with 10 positions matching TRBD2. Germline lookup yields CDR1 SGHTA and CDR2 FQGTGA. The CDR3 spans 17 residues. With 5 bases clipped from V and 4 bases from J, the junction kept 12 bases outside the gene matches.